These T cell receptor beta chains were read from a single sample in a study of T-cell memory formation after mild COVID-19. TCRdb re-called the 5' RACE reads with MiXCR, one entry per CDR3 protein. The sample has about 150,000 distinct CDR3 sequences, around 13% seen once. Sequenced material: PBMCs or a T cell subset sorted from them (not recorded which). These receptors were taken from a man between 18 and 35 years old who had mild COVID-19 (a few samples of this study predate the infection). Cell type and time point are not known. CDR3s include the opening cysteine and the closing phenylalanine or tryptophan. The D gene is left open where the match is weak. A clone size is listed for some rows: how often the clone was seen (once, few, many), or a class if it is expanded.

j_gene: TRBJ1-2; abundance: few; d_gene: .; v_gene: TRBV20-1; CDR3aa: CSARADRGLYGYTF; CDR3nt: TGCAGTGCTAGAGCAGACCGAGGACTCTATGGCTACACCTTC
j_gene: TRBJ2-2; abundance: few; d_gene: .; v_gene: TRBV12-3/TRBV12-4; CDR3aa: CASRTSRVAGELFF; CDR3nt: TGTGCCAGCCGCACCAGTAGGGTAGCCGGGGAGCTGTTTTTT
j_gene: TRBJ2-2; abundance: .; d_gene: .; v_gene: TRBV5-4; CDR3aa: CASRLRAGTNTGELFF; CDR3nt: TGTGCCAGCAGACTGAGGGCAGGGACGAACACCGGGGAGCTGTTTTTT
j_gene: TRBJ2-6; abundance: .; d_gene: .; v_gene: TRBV11-2; CDR3aa: CASSLGLNSGANVLTF; CDR3nt: TGTGCCAGCAGCCTTGGACTGAACTCTGGGGCCAACGTCCTGACTTTC
j_gene: TRBJ2-5; abundance: .; d_gene: .; v_gene: TRBV19; CDR3aa: CASSRELVETQYF; CDR3nt: TGTGCCAGTAGTAGGGAGTTGGTTGAGACCCAGTACTTC
j_gene: TRBJ2-3; abundance: .; d_gene: .; v_gene: TRBV3-1; CDR3aa: CASSQDWGGGTQYF; CDR3nt: TGTGCCAGCAGCCAAGATTGGGGCGGAGGTACGCAGTATTTT
j_gene: TRBJ2-5; abundance: few; d_gene: TRBD1; v_gene: TRBV12-3/TRBV12-4; CDR3aa: CASSLTGPQETQYF; CDR3nt: TGTGCCAGCAGTTTGACAGGGCCCCAAGAGACCCAGTACTTC
j_gene: TRBJ2-7; abundance: .; d_gene: .; v_gene: TRBV6-5; CDR3aa: CASSQGYREYREQYF; CDR3nt: TGTGCCAGCAGTCAAGGATACAGGGAGTACCGCGAGCAGTACTTC
j_gene: TRBJ2-5; abundance: many; d_gene: .; v_gene: TRBV5-6; CDR3aa: CASSKQGQETQYF; CDR3nt: TGTGCCAGCAGCAAACAGGGTCAAGAGACCCAGTACTTC
j_gene: TRBJ2-3; abundance: .; d_gene: .; v_gene: TRBV7-9; CDR3aa: CASSPVGGTDTQYF; CDR3nt: TGTGCCAGCAGCCCCGTCGGCGGAACAGATACGCAGTATTTT
j_gene: TRBJ2-7; abundance: .; d_gene: .; v_gene: TRBV7-2; CDR3aa: CASSSSNYEQYF; CDR3nt: TGTGCCAGCAGCTCATCTAATTACGAGCAGTACTTC
j_gene: TRBJ2-7; abundance: .; d_gene: .; v_gene: TRBV3-1; CDR3aa: CASSRPRGSYEQYF; CDR3nt: TGTGCCAGCAGCCGCCCCCGGGGTTCCTACGAGCAGTACTTC
j_gene: TRBJ1-6; abundance: .; d_gene: TRBD1; v_gene: TRBV12-3/TRBV12-4; CDR3aa: CASSLRTGGVSPLHF; CDR3nt: TGTGCCAGCAGTTTACGGACAGGGGGCGTTTCACCCCTCCACTTT
j_gene: TRBJ2-2; abundance: .; d_gene: .; v_gene: TRBV5-1; CDR3aa: CASSALGLTGELFF; CDR3nt: TGCGCCAGCAGCGCTCTTGGTCTCACCGGGGAGCTGTTTTTT
j_gene: TRBJ2-3; abundance: .; d_gene: .; v_gene: TRBV10-3; CDR3aa: CAIAGISTDTQYF; CDR3nt: TGTGCCATTGCAGGGATCAGCACAGATACGCAGTATTTT
j_gene: TRBJ2-3; abundance: .; d_gene: TRBD1; v_gene: TRBV9; CDR3aa: CASSSWTGTADTQYF; CDR3nt: TGTGCCAGCAGCTCCTGGACAGGGACGGCAGATACGCAGTATTTT
j_gene: TRBJ2-1; abundance: few; d_gene: TRBD1; v_gene: TRBV5-1; CDR3aa: CASSPSVGQGFNEQFF; CDR3nt: TGCGCCAGCAGCCCGTCCGTAGGACAGGGGTTCAATGAGCAGTTCTTC
j_gene: TRBJ1-5; abundance: few; d_gene: .; v_gene: TRBV20-1; CDR3aa: CSASGGENNQPQHF; CDR3nt: TGCAGTGCTAGCGGAGGGGAAAACAATCAGCCCCAGCATTTT
j_gene: TRBJ2-2; abundance: .; d_gene: .; v_gene: TRBV5-1; CDR3aa: CASKGVQGTGELFF; CDR3nt: TGCGCCAGCAAAGGGGTTCAGGGGACCGGGGAGCTGTTTTTT
j_gene: TRBJ2-3; abundance: many; d_gene: .; v_gene: TRBV28; CDR3aa: CASSTGTSTDTQYF; CDR3nt: TGTGCCAGCAGTACCGGGACGTCTACAGATACGCAGTATTTT
j_gene: TRBJ1-2; abundance: few; d_gene: .; v_gene: TRBV7-2; CDR3aa: CATAGNYGYTF; CDR3nt: TGTGCCACCGCAGGAAACTATGGCTACACCTTC
j_gene: TRBJ2-1; abundance: .; d_gene: .; v_gene: TRBV29-1; CDR3aa: CSVARGGEQFF; CDR3nt: TGCAGCGTAGCCAGGGGAGGGGAGCAGTTCTTC